This TCR beta chain was retrieved from a study of blood T cell repertoires in COVID-19. The repertoire was sequenced with immunoSEQ multiplex PCR; TCRdb's copy has only in-frame clones and lacks some. The table records a few hundred thousand clones, approximately 84% of them present only once. Categorization into cohorts depended on clinical history that participants reported. The origin of this receptor is a woman aged 30 to 39 who had recovered from COVID-19. What was sequenced was PBMCs or T cells enriched from blood (not recorded which).

The CDR3 nucleotides are TGTGCCAGCAGCCGGGGACAGGGGGCAAGATTCCATGGCTACACCTTC. It encodes CASSRGQGARFHGYTF. This chain uses TRBV3-1 (or the pseudogene TRBV3-2) with TRBJ1-2; 12 positions match TRBD1. Germline V lookup: CDR1 LGHDT, CDR2 YNNKEL (reference sequence). The ends lost 4 bases at V and 6 bases at J; junction bases unmatched: 9. The CDR3 sequence is 16 residues long.